What follows is one T cell receptor beta chain and its context. Its specificity is unknown. The germline V gene encodes CDR1 SQVTM and CDR2 ANQGSEA. V lost 8 bases, J lost 3 bases, and 8 bases stayed unmatched. The length of the CDR3 is 13 residues. Each CDR3 protein is one row after TCRdb ran MiXCR on the RT-PCR reads. Here the sample spans 500,000 to 750,000 distinct CDR3 sequences, roughly 15% being singletons. This record comes from a study of response to subunit inactivated influenza vaccine. The study, taken as a whole, reports: Each seasonal influenza vaccination recruits few new T cells, the authors suggested.

This receptor was obtained from a middle-aged man who received an inactivated influenza vaccine. The material sequenced was PBMCs from blood, taken 12 days after vaccination. This chain connects TRBV29-1 to TRBJ1-2, with 8 bases lining up with TRBD1. The CDR3 loop is CSTGDRTDYGYTF. The DNA for the CDR3 is TGCAGCACAGGGGACAGGACGGACTATGGCTACACCTTC. Variable domain in full (rest from reference TRBV29-1 and TRBJ1-2): SAVISQKPSRDICQRGTSLTIQCQVDSQVTMMFWYRQQPGQSLTLIATANQGSEATYESGFVIDKFPISRPNLTFSTLTVSNMSPEDSSIYLCSTGDRTDYGYTFGSGTRLTVV.